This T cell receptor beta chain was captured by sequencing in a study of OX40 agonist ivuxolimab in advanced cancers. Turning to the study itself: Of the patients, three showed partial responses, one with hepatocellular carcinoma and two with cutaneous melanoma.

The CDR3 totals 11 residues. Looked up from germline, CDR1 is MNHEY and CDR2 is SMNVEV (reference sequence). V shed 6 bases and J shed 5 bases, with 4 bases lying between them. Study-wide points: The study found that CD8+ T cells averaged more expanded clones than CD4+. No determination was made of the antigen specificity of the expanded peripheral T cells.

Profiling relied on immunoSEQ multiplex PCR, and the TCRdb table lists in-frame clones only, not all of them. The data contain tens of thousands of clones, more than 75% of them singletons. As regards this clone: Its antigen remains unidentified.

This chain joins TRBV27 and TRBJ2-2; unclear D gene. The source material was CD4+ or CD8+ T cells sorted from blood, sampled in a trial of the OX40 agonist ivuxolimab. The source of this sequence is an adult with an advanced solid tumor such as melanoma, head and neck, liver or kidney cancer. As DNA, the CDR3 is TGTGCCAGCAGATTAACCGGGGAGCTGTTTTTT. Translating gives CASRLTGELFF.